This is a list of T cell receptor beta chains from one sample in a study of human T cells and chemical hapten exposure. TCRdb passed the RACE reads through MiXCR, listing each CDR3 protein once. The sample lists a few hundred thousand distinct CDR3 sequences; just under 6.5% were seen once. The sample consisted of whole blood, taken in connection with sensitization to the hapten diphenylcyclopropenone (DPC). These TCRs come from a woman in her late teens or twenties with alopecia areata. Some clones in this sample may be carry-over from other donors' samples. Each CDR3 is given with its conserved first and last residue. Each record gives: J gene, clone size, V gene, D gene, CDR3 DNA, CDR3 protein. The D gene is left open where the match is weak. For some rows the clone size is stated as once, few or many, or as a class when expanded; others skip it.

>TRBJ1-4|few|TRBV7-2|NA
TGTGCCAGCAGAAGGGGGGAACAGGGCTACGAAAAACTGTTTTTT
CASRRGEQGYEKLFF
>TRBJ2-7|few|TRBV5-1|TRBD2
TGCGCCAGCCGGGGGGAGCGGAGTTACGAGCAGTACTTC
CASRGERSYEQYF
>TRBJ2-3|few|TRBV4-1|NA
TGCGCCAGCAGCCAATACAGGGAGGGAGGTACGCAGTATTTT
CASSQYREGGTQYF
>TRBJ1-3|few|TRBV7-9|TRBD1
TGTGCCAGCAGCTCCGGGACAGACCACCCACCAAGGAGCTCTGGAAACACCATATATTTT
CASSSGTDHPPRSSGNTIYF
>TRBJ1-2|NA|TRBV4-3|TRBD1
TGCGCCAGCAGCCAATTAGGGACAGGGGAAGGAGATGGCTACACCTTC
CASSQLGTGEGDGYTF
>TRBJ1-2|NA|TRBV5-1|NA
TGCGCCAGCAGCTTGGAACAGGTCTATGGCTACACCTTC
CASSLEQVYGYTF
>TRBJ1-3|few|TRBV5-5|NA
TGTGCCAGCAGCTTGGATACTGCGGAGAGCTCTGGAAACACCATATATTTT
CASSLDTAESSGNTIYF
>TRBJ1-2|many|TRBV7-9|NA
TGTGCCAGCAGCCCCTTTGGAGGGTCTAGGGACTTCTTC
CASSPFGGSRDFF
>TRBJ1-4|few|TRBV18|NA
TGTGCCAGCCTCAGGGGAACTAATGAAAAACTGTTTTTT
CASLRGTNEKLFF
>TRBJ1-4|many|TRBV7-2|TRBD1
TGTGCCAGCAGCCCGACAGGGGGCTTCGAAAAACTGTTTTTT
CASSPTGGFEKLFF
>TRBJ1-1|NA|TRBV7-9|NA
TGTGCCAGCAGCACAGAGACTATGAACACTGAAGCTTTCTTT
CASSTETMNTEAFF
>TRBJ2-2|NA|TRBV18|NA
TGTGCCAGCTCACCAGAATTGAACGGGGAGCTGTTTTTT
CASSPELNGELFF
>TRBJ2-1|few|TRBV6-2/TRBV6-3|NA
TGTGCCAGCAGTTACGTAAGCTCCTACAATGAGCAGTTCTTC
CASSYVSSYNEQFF
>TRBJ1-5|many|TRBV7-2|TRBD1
TGTGCCAGCAGTTCGAACAGGGGAGGTCAGCCCCAGCATTTT
CASSSNRGGQPQHF
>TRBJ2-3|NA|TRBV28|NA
TGTGCCAGCACCTCGACTAGTCGAGAAGATACGCAGTATTTT
CASTSTSREDTQYF
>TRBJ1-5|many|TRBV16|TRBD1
TGTGCCAGCAGCCAATCGACCGGGACAGGGGCGGGTCAGCCCCAGCATTTT
CASSQSTGTGAGQPQHF
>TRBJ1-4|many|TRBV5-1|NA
TGCGCCAGCAGCTTGGGACAGCAGCGTGAAAAACTGTTTTTT
CASSLGQQREKLFF
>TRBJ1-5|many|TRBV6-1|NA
TGTGCCAGCAGCGACCCCACGGGGAGAAGCAATCAGCCCCAGCATTTT
CASSDPTGRSNQPQHF
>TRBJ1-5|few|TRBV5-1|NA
TGCGCCAGCAGCCGCACCGGGGAGGTTGGGCAGCCCCAGCATTTT
CASSRTGEVGQPQHF
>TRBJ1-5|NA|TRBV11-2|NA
TGTGCCAGCAGCTTAGGGGGGACCAACAATCAGCCCCAGCATTTT
CASSLGGTNNQPQHF
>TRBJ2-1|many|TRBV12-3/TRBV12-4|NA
TGTGCCACCAGCCCTGCCTACAATGAGCAGTTCTTC
CATSPAYNEQFF
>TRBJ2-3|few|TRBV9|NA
TGTGCCAGCAGCGTAGCAGCCCCAGATACGCAGTATTTT
CASSVAAPDTQYF
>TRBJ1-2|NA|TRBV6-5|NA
TGTGCCAGCAGTTACTCTGGCCGGCCTGGAGCTAACTATGGCTACACCTTC
CASSYSGRPGANYGYTF
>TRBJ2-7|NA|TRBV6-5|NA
TGTGCCAGCAGTTACGGAAAGGGCTACGAGCAGTACTTC
CASSYGKGYEQYF
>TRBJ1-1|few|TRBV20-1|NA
TGCAGTGCTAGAGTCCCTGACGCTGAAGCTTTCTTT
CSARVPDAEAFF
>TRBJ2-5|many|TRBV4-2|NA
TGTGCCAGCAGCCAGGAGGGGGTCGTTCGCGAAGAGACCCAGTACTTC
CASSQEGVVREETQYF
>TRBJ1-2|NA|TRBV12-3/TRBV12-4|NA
TGTGCCAGCACAACCGGGACGCTCTATGGCTACACCTTC
CASTTGTLYGYTF
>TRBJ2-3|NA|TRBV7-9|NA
TGTGCCAGCAGCTTACGTTCCCCTATCCCGGATACGCAGTATTTT
CASSLRSPIPDTQYF
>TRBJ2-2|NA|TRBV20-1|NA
TGCAGTGCTAGAGATATTCGGGCCCCATCAAACACCGGGGAGCTGTTTTTT
CSARDIRAPSNTGELFF
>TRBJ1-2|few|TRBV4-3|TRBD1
TGCGCCAGCAGCCCCGGGACAGGGTCTAACTATGGCTACACCTTC
CASSPGTGSNYGYTF
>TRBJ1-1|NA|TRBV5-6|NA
TGTGCCAGCAGCTCTATCGGGACCGACCTGGGGACTGAAGCTTTCTTT
CASSSIGTDLGTEAFF
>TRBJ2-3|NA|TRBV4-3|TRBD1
TGCGCCAGCAGCCGAGAACCCGACAGGGGAAGAGATACGCAGTATTTT
CASSREPDRGRDTQYF
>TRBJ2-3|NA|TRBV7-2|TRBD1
TGTGCCAGCAGCGTCAGGGGGTTTGGCACAGATACGCAGTATTTT
CASSVRGFGTDTQYF
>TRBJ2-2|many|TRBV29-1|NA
TGCAGCGTTTCAGGGATGACGTACACCGGGGAGCTGTTTTTT
CSVSGMTYTGELFF
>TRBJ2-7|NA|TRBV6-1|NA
TGTGCCAGCAGCCCGGCCTCCGGGGTCCCGGGCGGCGAGCAGTACTTC
CASSPASGVPGGEQYF
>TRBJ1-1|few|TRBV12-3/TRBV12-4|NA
TGTGCCAGCAGTTTAGTACAGAGTAACACTGAAGCTTTCTTT
CASSLVQSNTEAFF
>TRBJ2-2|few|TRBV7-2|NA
TGTGCCAGCAGCGGACGGACAGGGAGGGGGACCGGGGAGCTGTTTTTT
CASSGRTGRGTGELFF
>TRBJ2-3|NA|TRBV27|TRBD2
TGTGCCAGCAGTGATACGGGACTAGCGGGGGGGTTAGTAGATACGCAGTATTTT
CASSDTGLAGGLVDTQYF
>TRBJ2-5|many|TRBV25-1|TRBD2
TGTGCCAGCAGTGAACCGTACGGGGGGGGCCAAGAGACCCAGTACTTC
CASSEPYGGGQETQYF
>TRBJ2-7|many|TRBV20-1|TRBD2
TGCAGTGCTAGAGCCCTAGCGGACCCCTACGAGCAGTACTTC
CSARALADPYEQYF
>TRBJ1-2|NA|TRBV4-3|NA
TGCGCCAGCAGCCAAGAATTGTCGGGGGAGGGATCTCGAACTTATGGCTACACCTTC
CASSQELSGEGSRTYGYTF
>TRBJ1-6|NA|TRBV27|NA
TGTGCCAGCAGTTCCGGGCTCGGTAATTCACCCCTCCACTTT
CASSSGLGNSPLHF
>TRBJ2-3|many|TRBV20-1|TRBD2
TGCAGTGCCCTTCATGGGGCTAGCGGCAGCACAGATACGCAGTATTTT
CSALHGASGSTDTQYF
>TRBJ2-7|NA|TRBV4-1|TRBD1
TGCGCCAGCAGCCAAGGGGACAGGGATGACGGCGAGCAGTACTTC
CASSQGDRDDGEQYF
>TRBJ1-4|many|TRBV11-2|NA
TGTGCCAGCAGCTTATGGTCAGGGAGGGAAAAACTGTTTTTT
CASSLWSGREKLFF
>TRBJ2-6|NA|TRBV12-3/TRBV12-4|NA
TGTGCCAGCAGTTTCAGTCGGTCTGGGGCCAACGTCCTGACTTTC
CASSFSRSGANVLTF
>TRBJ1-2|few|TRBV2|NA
TGTGCCAGCAAAGGACCCTCATCTAACTATGGCTACACCTTC
CASKGPSSNYGYTF
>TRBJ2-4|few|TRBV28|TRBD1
TGTGCCAGCAGCCACCGGGACAGGGCTGACATTCAGTACTTC
CASSHRDRADIQYF
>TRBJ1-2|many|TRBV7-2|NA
TGTGCCAGCAGACCCGTTCTAGGGGGGTTCTATGGCTACACCTTC
CASRPVLGGFYGYTF
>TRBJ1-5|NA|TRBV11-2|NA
TGTGCCAGCAGCTTAGATATGTCAGAATATAGCAATCAGCCCCAGCATTTT
CASSLDMSEYSNQPQHF
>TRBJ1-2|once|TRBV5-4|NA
TGTGCCAGCAGCTTGCGCCGGGACACACGGCAGGGCTACACCTTC
CASSLRRDTRQGYTF
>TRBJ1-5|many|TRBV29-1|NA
TGCAGCGTTGCTTGCTTAGACAGGCATAGCAATCAGCCCCAGCATTTT
CSVACLDRHSNQPQHF
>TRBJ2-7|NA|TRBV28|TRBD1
TGTGCCAGCAGTTTCATGCCCGGGACAGGCGGCGAGCAGTACTTC
CASSFMPGTGGEQYF
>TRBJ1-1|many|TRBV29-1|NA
TGCAGCGTTGAAGGTGGGGGTCCTGAAGCTTTCTTT
CSVEGGGPEAFF
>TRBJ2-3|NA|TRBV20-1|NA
TGCAGTGCGCTTGGACTGTGGGGCACAGATACGCAGTATTTT
CSALGLWGTDTQYF
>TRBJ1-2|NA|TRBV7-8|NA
TGTGCCAGCAGCTCCCCCGGCTTCCCTGGCTACACCTTC
CASSSPGFPGYTF
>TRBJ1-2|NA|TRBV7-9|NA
TGTGCCAGCAGCTTAGGGGGGTCGATAGCCGGGTATGGCTACACCTTC
CASSLGGSIAGYGYTF
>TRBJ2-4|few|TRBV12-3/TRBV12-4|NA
TGTGCCAGCAGTTTTGTGATAGCGTCAAACATTCAGTACTTC
CASSFVIASNIQYF
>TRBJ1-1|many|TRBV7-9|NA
TGTGCCAGCAGCTTAGGGACTGAAGCTTTCTTT
CASSLGTEAFF
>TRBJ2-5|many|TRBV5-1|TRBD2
TGCGCCAGCAGCTTGGTGAGCGGGGGTCAAGAGACCCAGTACTTC
CASSLVSGGQETQYF